The source of this T cell receptor (beta chain) is a study of regulatory T cells in long-lasting Graves disease. There are 13 residues in the CDR3. CDR1 is GTSNPN and CDR2 is SVGIG in the germline V gene (reference sequence). V was pared by 6 bases and J by 0 bases, with 4 bases of the junction left unmatched. Time point meaning: persistent/refractory GD, antithyroid drugs over 5 years with positive TRAb. The TCR library was made from RNA extracted from PBMCs. Study observations and caveats: It was peripheral blood alone, not thyroid tissue, that was studied.

Points on this clonotype: Antigen specificity is unknown.

With iRepertoire HTBI primers and Arm-PCR of CDR3 regions, TCR beta libraries were built. One entry per CDR3 protein, called by TCRdb with MiXCR from the multiplex PCR reads. The sample records almost 350,000 distinct CDR3 sequences, roughly a fifth being singletons. J is TRBJ2-7 and V is TRBV30; 8 nucleotides agree with TRBD1. The sequence was obtained from a female donor with Graves disease. Material: peripheral blood mononuclear cells (PBMCs), obtained when the disease was refractory, from a patient treated with antithyroid drugs. The CDR3 spells CACRGRFSYEQYF. CDR3 nucleotides: TGTGCCTGCAGGGGGCGCTTCTCCTACGAGCAGTACTTC.